The present entry profiles one T cell receptor beta chain with its context. Whoever was chosen for sequencing had shown CD8+CD57+ cell expansion by flow cytometry. Per the germline V gene, CDR1 is SNHLY and CDR2 is FYNNEI. The CDR3 has 14 residues. Trimming took off 2 bases at V and 5 bases at J, with 12 bases between the two ends. The sample is drawn from a study of CD8+CD57+ T cells in acquired aplastic anemia. According to the study, genomic DNA was the template for TCR beta VDJ and CDR3 profiling. Each CDR3 protein gets one entry after TCRdb re-called the reads with MiXCR. Among about 180,000 distinct CDR3 sequences listed, around 48% were seen once.

The gene calls are TRBV2 and TRBJ2-5, with a weak D call TRBD2 (5 bases). Sequences were obtained from sorted CD4+, CD8+, or CD8+CD57+ T cells (not recorded which) from PBMCs. This receptor was obtained from a human donor with aplastic anemia. CDR3 sequence (DNA): TGTGCCAGCAGTGAACTCGGGGTGGGGGAGACCCAGTACTTC. Amino acid sequence: CASSELGVGETQYF. Full variable domain (outside the CDR3, taken from reference TRBV2 and TRBJ2-5): EPEVTQTPSHQVTQMGQEVILRCVPISNHLYFYWYRQILGQKVEFLVSFYNNEISEKSEIFDDQFSVERPDGSNFTLKIRSTKLEDSAMYFCASSELGVGETQYFGPGTRLLVL.